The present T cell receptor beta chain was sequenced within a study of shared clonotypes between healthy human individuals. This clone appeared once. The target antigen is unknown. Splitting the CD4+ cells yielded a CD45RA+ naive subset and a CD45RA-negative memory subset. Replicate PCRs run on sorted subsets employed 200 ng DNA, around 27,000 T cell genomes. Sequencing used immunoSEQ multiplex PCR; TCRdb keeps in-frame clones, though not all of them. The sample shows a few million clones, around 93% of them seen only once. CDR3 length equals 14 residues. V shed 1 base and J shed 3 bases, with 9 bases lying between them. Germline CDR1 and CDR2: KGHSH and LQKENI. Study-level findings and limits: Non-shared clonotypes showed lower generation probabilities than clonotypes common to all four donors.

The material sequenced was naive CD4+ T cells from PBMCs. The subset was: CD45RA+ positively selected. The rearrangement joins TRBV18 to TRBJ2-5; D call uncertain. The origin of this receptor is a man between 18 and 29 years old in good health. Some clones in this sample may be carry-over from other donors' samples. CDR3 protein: CASSPLVSEETQYF. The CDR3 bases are TGTGCCAGCTCACCACTGGTTTCAGAAGAGACCCAGTACTTC.